This TCR beta chain is from a study of cytomegalovirus exposure and HLA in healthy donors. Broader study findings: Immune exposure was documented only through CMV serostatus.

Vbeta (60) and Jbeta (13) primers were used in the PCR. The method was immunoSEQ multiplex PCR; TCRdb's version includes in-frame clones alone and lacks a portion of them. This sample has about 180,000 clones; roughly 75% occur once, and the top ten carry around 5.7%. Germline CDR1 is MNHEY and CDR2 is SMNVEV (reference sequence). V shed 2 bases and J shed 4 bases, with 18 bases lying between them. CDR3 length: 16 residues. For this clone: Its target is unknown.

The source is a man aged 35 to 55 in good health and CMV-seronegative. Sequenced sample: PBMCs. The chain is built from TRBV27 and TRBJ2-7; D perhaps matches TRBD2 (5 bases). CDR3 DNA: TGTGCCAGCAGTTTAAGGGTTGGGAGAAGGTCTTACGAGCAGTACTTC. Translation gives CASSLRVGRRSYEQYF.